These T cell receptor beta chains were read from a single sample in a study of blood T cell repertoires in COVID-19. Libraries were prepared by immunoSEQ multiplex PCR; TCRdb keeps only in-frame clonotypes and omits some of them. Altogether approximately 450,000 clones are present, around 91% being singletons, with the ten largest covering roughly 1.1%. Material for sequencing was PBMCs or T cells enriched from blood (not recorded which). The receptors come from a man younger than 40 who had recovered from COVID-19. Both conserved end residues are part of each CDR3. D genes are given only for firm matches. The size of a clone is reported for some rows only, either as once, few or many, or as a class for expanded clones.

cdr3_nt: TGCGCCAGCAGCCCCGGGACAATATTCACCCACGAGCAGTACTTC
cdr3_aa: CASSPGTIFTHEQYF
d_call: NA
j_call: TRBJ2-7
cdr3_length: 15
clone_size: NA
v_call: TRBV5-1

cdr3_nt: TGTGCCAGCAGCTTCCCGGGAGAAGGTGAAGCTTTCTTT
cdr3_aa: CASSFPGEGEAFF
d_call: NA
j_call: TRBJ1-1
cdr3_length: 13
clone_size: NA
v_call: TRBV7-9

cdr3_nt: TGTGCCAGCAGCTTTCCCCCCCGAGGGAACACCGGGGAGCTGTTTTTT
cdr3_aa: CASSFPPRGNTGELFF
d_call: NA
j_call: TRBJ2-2
cdr3_length: 16
clone_size: NA
v_call: TRBV7-8

cdr3_nt: TGTGCCAGCAGACCAACGGGAGCCGGATACGAGCAGTACTTC
cdr3_aa: CASRPTGAGYEQYF
d_call: NA
j_call: TRBJ2-7
cdr3_length: 14
clone_size: few
v_call: TRBV2

cdr3_nt: TGCGCCAGCAGCTTGGTATCGGGATCCCAAGAGACCCAGTACTTC
cdr3_aa: CASSLVSGSQETQYF
d_call: NA
j_call: TRBJ2-5
cdr3_length: 15
clone_size: NA
v_call: TRBV5-1

cdr3_nt: TGTGCCAGCAGCTTATCAAGCGAAAACATTCAGTACTTC
cdr3_aa: CASSLSSENIQYF
d_call: NA
j_call: TRBJ2-4
cdr3_length: 13
clone_size: NA
v_call: TRBV7-9

cdr3_nt: TGTGCCAGCAGACCGGGACAGGATAATGAAAAACTGTTTTTT
cdr3_aa: CASRPGQDNEKLFF
d_call: TRBD1
j_call: TRBJ1-4
cdr3_length: 14
clone_size: NA
v_call: TRBV28

cdr3_nt: TGTGCCAGCTCACCACCGAGCGGGGATAGCTCCTACAATGAGCAGTTCTTC
cdr3_aa: CASSPPSGDSSYNEQFF
d_call: TRBD2
j_call: TRBJ2-1
cdr3_length: 17
clone_size: NA
v_call: TRBV18

cdr3_nt: TGTGCCAGCAAAAAGGGGCTAGCGGGAATCTACGAGCAGTACTTC
cdr3_aa: CASKKGLAGIYEQYF
d_call: TRBD2
j_call: TRBJ2-7
cdr3_length: 15
clone_size: NA
v_call: TRBV28

cdr3_nt: TGTGCCAGCAGCTTAGTCCGGGACAGGGTACGATCAGCTCTCTATGGCTACACCTTC
cdr3_aa: CASSLVRDRVRSALYGYTF
d_call: TRBD1
j_call: TRBJ1-2
cdr3_length: 19
clone_size: NA
v_call: TRBV7-8

cdr3_nt: TGTGCCAGCTCACCAATCCCGCCAGGGGGCAATTTGTACACTGAAGCTTTCTTT
cdr3_aa: CASSPIPPGGNLYTEAFF
d_call: TRBD1
j_call: TRBJ1-1
cdr3_length: 18
clone_size: NA
v_call: TRBV18

cdr3_nt: TGCAGCGTTGGGGCAGGGGACACAGATACGCAGTATTTT
cdr3_aa: CSVGAGDTDTQYF
d_call: NA
j_call: TRBJ2-3
cdr3_length: 13
clone_size: NA
v_call: TRBV29-1

cdr3_nt: TGTGCCGCCTCCGGGACAGAAGAGACCCAGTACTTC
cdr3_aa: CAASGTEETQYF
d_call: TRBD1
j_call: TRBJ2-5
cdr3_length: 12
clone_size: NA
v_call: TRBV10-3

cdr3_nt: TGTGCCAGCAGCTCCAGGGGCCACGAGCAGTACTTC
cdr3_aa: CASSSRGHEQYF
d_call: NA
j_call: TRBJ2-7
cdr3_length: 12
clone_size: NA
v_call: TRBV7-9

cdr3_nt: TGTGCCAGCAGAAGACAAGATAACTATGGCTACACCTTC
cdr3_aa: CASRRQDNYGYTF
d_call: NA
j_call: TRBJ1-2
cdr3_length: 13
clone_size: NA
v_call: TRBV27

cdr3_nt: TGTGCCAGCTCAGGTTACCAGCGGAACACTGAAGCTTTCTTT
cdr3_aa: CASSGYQRNTEAFF
d_call: NA
j_call: TRBJ1-1
cdr3_length: 14
clone_size: NA
v_call: TRBV18

cdr3_nt: TGTGCTAGTGGTAACGTTCCTACTAGCGGGGGACATAACGGGTATACGCAGTATTTT
cdr3_aa: CASGNVPTSGGHNGYTQYF
d_call: TRBD2
j_call: TRBJ2-3
cdr3_length: 19
clone_size: NA
v_call: TRBV12-5

cdr3_nt: TGTGCCAGCAGCTTGGGACTAGTCTCCTACAATGAGCAGTTCTTC
cdr3_aa: CASSLGLVSYNEQFF
d_call: TRBD2
j_call: TRBJ2-1
cdr3_length: 15
clone_size: NA
v_call: TRBV7-6

cdr3_nt: TGTGCCAGCAGGGCTGGGGCAGTTATTCGCGGCTACACCTTC
cdr3_aa: CASRAGAVIRGYTF
d_call: NA
j_call: TRBJ1-2
cdr3_length: 14
clone_size: NA
v_call: TRBV2

cdr3_nt: TGTGCCAGCAGCTTAGTGACTGGGGAGCTGTTTTTT
cdr3_aa: CASSLVTGELFF
d_call: NA
j_call: TRBJ2-2
cdr3_length: 12
clone_size: NA
v_call: TRBV11-3

cdr3_nt: TGCAGTGCTCAACCAGGGGCCGAGCAGTACTTC
cdr3_aa: CSAQPGAEQYF
d_call: NA
j_call: TRBJ2-7
cdr3_length: 11
clone_size: NA
v_call: TRBV20-1

cdr3_nt: TGCGCCAGCAGCCAAGTGTACAGGACCTACGAGCAGTACTTC
cdr3_aa: CASSQVYRTYEQYF
d_call: NA
j_call: TRBJ2-7
cdr3_length: 14
clone_size: NA
v_call: TRBV4-1

cdr3_nt: TGTGCCAGCAGCGCAGAGGCGGGACTAGTTCGTATCCAGCAGTACTTC
cdr3_aa: CASSAEAGLVRIQQYF
d_call: TRBD2
j_call: TRBJ2-7
cdr3_length: 16
clone_size: NA
v_call: TRBV7-8

cdr3_nt: TGTGCCAGCAGGGACAGGGGTTCGGAGACCCAGTACTTC
cdr3_aa: CASRDRGSETQYF
d_call: TRBD1
j_call: TRBJ2-5
cdr3_length: 13
clone_size: NA
v_call: TRBV6-5

cdr3_nt: TGTGCCAGCAGCACAGGGGGCATGGGAAAACTGTTTTTT
cdr3_aa: CASSTGGMGKLFF
d_call: TRBD1
j_call: TRBJ1-4
cdr3_length: 13
clone_size: NA
v_call: TRBV12-3/TRBV12-4

cdr3_nt: TGTGCCAGCTCACCAGGAGTTCTCGGGGTATATAATTCACCCCTCCACTTT
cdr3_aa: CASSPGVLGVYNSPLHF
d_call: NA
j_call: TRBJ1-6
cdr3_length: 17
clone_size: few
v_call: TRBV18

cdr3_nt: TGTGCCAGCAGCTTAGCTTTAGCGGGCCTCACAGATACGCAGTATTTT
cdr3_aa: CASSLALAGLTDTQYF
d_call: TRBD2
j_call: TRBJ2-3
cdr3_length: 16
clone_size: NA
v_call: TRBV7-9

cdr3_nt: TGTGCCAGTAGTGATCAGGGGCTAAGTGACGGCAATCAGCCCCAGCATTTT
cdr3_aa: CASSDQGLSDGNQPQHF
d_call: NA
j_call: TRBJ1-5
cdr3_length: 17
clone_size: NA
v_call: TRBV19

cdr3_nt: TGTGCCACCAGTGATTACGGGACTGCCAAGGCGCAGTATTTT
cdr3_aa: CATSDYGTAKAQYF
d_call: NA
j_call: TRBJ2-3
cdr3_length: 14
clone_size: NA
v_call: TRBV24-1

cdr3_nt: TGCAGTGCTAGTGGGGGGCGGCGGGTAGCTAACTATGGCTACACCTTC
cdr3_aa: CSASGGRRVANYGYTF
d_call: NA
j_call: TRBJ1-2
cdr3_length: 16
clone_size: NA
v_call: TRBV20-1

cdr3_nt: TGTGCCAGCAGATCCGGGGACACCAAGAACACTGAAGCTTTCTTT
cdr3_aa: CASRSGDTKNTEAFF
d_call: NA
j_call: TRBJ1-1
cdr3_length: 15
clone_size: NA
v_call: TRBV28

cdr3_nt: TGTGCCAGCAGTTCCTCCGACGAGCAGTACTTC
cdr3_aa: CASSSSDEQYF
d_call: NA
j_call: TRBJ2-7
cdr3_length: 11
clone_size: NA
v_call: TRBV28

cdr3_nt: TGTGCCAGCAGTCCCCTAGGGAAGAAAGGGGTTTGGGAGCAGTACTTC
cdr3_aa: CASSPLGKKGVWEQYF
d_call: NA
j_call: TRBJ2-7
cdr3_length: 16
clone_size: NA
v_call: TRBV27

cdr3_nt: TGTACTGTTGGGGGAGGGCCGACAGATACGCAGTATTTT
cdr3_aa: CTVGGGPTDTQYF
d_call: TRBD2
j_call: TRBJ2-3
cdr3_length: 13
clone_size: once
v_call: TRBV27

cdr3_nt: TGCGCCAGCAGTTCCACAGGGGATAGGGGTCAGCCCCAGCATTTT
cdr3_aa: CASSSTGDRGQPQHF
d_call: TRBD1
j_call: TRBJ1-5
cdr3_length: 15
clone_size: once
v_call: TRBV5-1

cdr3_nt: TGTGCCAGTAGAGCCCCCGGGGGTCCCCTCCACTTT
cdr3_aa: CASRAPGGPLHF
d_call: NA
j_call: TRBJ1-6
cdr3_length: 12
clone_size: NA
v_call: TRBV19

cdr3_nt: TGTGCCAGCGGATACAGGGGGCTGGTAACCGGGGAGCTGTTTTTT
cdr3_aa: CASGYRGLVTGELFF
d_call: TRBD1
j_call: TRBJ2-2
cdr3_length: 15
clone_size: NA
v_call: TRBV11-2

cdr3_nt: TGTGCCAGCAGCTCGACTAGCGGCGACACAGATACGCAGTATTTT
cdr3_aa: CASSSTSGDTDTQYF
d_call: TRBD2
j_call: TRBJ2-3
cdr3_length: 15
clone_size: NA
v_call: TRBV5-6

cdr3_nt: TGTGCCAGCAGTTTACGCGGCAATCAGCCCCAGCATTTT
cdr3_aa: CASSLRGNQPQHF
d_call: NA
j_call: TRBJ1-5
cdr3_length: 13
clone_size: NA
v_call: TRBV27

cdr3_nt: TGTGCCAGCAGTGCTTTAGCGGGAGGGCCGGGTGCAGATACGCAGTATTTT
cdr3_aa: CASSALAGGPGADTQYF
d_call: TRBD2
j_call: TRBJ2-3
cdr3_length: 17
clone_size: NA
v_call: TRBV28

cdr3_nt: TGTGCCAGCAGCCAAGCGTTCGGTTTAACTAATGAAAAACTGTTTTTT
cdr3_aa: CASSQAFGLTNEKLFF
d_call: NA
j_call: TRBJ1-4
cdr3_length: 16
clone_size: NA
v_call: TRBV3-1/TRBV3-2

cdr3_nt: TGTGCCAGCAGCTCCACAGGGGTTAGAGAGACCCAGTACTTC
cdr3_aa: CASSSTGVRETQYF
d_call: TRBD1
j_call: TRBJ2-5
cdr3_length: 14
clone_size: NA
v_call: TRBV7-8

cdr3_nt: TGTGCCACCAGCAGAGTACCGGAGGGCCAGGGCGAGCAGTACTTC
cdr3_aa: CATSRVPEGQGEQYF
d_call: NA
j_call: TRBJ2-7
cdr3_length: 15
clone_size: NA
v_call: TRBV15

cdr3_nt: TGTGCCAGCACCTCTAACAGGGCTCTGAACACTGAAGCTTTCTTT
cdr3_aa: CASTSNRALNTEAFF
d_call: NA
j_call: TRBJ1-1
cdr3_length: 15
clone_size: NA
v_call: TRBV28

cdr3_nt: TGTGCCACGCACGACAGGACTCTCCTTAGTATCAATGAGCAGTTCTTC
cdr3_aa: CATHDRTLLSINEQFF
d_call: NA
j_call: TRBJ2-1
cdr3_length: 16
clone_size: NA
v_call: TRBV10-3

cdr3_nt: TGTGCCAGCAGTCAGGGATTCCGTGGGGCCAACGTCCTGACTTTC
cdr3_aa: CASSQGFRGANVLTF
d_call: NA
j_call: TRBJ2-6
cdr3_length: 15
clone_size: NA
v_call: TRBV7-2

cdr3_nt: TGCAGCGTGCGGGACAGTTCCATGAACACTGAAGCTTTCTTT
cdr3_aa: CSVRDSSMNTEAFF
d_call: TRBD1
j_call: TRBJ1-1
cdr3_length: 14
clone_size: NA
v_call: TRBV29-1

cdr3_nt: TGTGCCAGCAGTTTCATTAACACTGAAGCTTTCTTT
cdr3_aa: CASSFINTEAFF
d_call: NA
j_call: TRBJ1-1
cdr3_length: 12
clone_size: NA
v_call: TRBV12-3/TRBV12-4

cdr3_nt: TGTGCCAGCAGCCAACCACAGGGGGCGGATGAGCAGTTCTTC
cdr3_aa: CASSQPQGADEQFF
d_call: TRBD1
j_call: TRBJ2-1
cdr3_length: 14
clone_size: NA
v_call: TRBV3-1/TRBV3-2

cdr3_nt: TGTGCCAGCAGCTTAGCATTTGGGAGGAACACTGAAGCTTTCTTT
cdr3_aa: CASSLAFGRNTEAFF
d_call: NA
j_call: TRBJ1-1
cdr3_length: 15
clone_size: once
v_call: TRBV11-2

cdr3_nt: TGTGCCAGCAGTGGCGGACAGGCGTTCGCTGGGGCCAACGTCCTGACTTTC
cdr3_aa: CASSGGQAFAGANVLTF
d_call: TRBD1
j_call: TRBJ2-6
cdr3_length: 17
clone_size: NA
v_call: TRBV28

cdr3_nt: TGTGCCAGCAGTTCTACAGGGTCGAACACCGGGGAGCTGTTTTTT
cdr3_aa: CASSSTGSNTGELFF
d_call: NA
j_call: TRBJ2-2
cdr3_length: 15
clone_size: NA
v_call: TRBV25-1

cdr3_nt: TGTGCCAGCAGTGATTTAGGGGTTTCAGGGTGGACCCAGCATTTT
cdr3_aa: CASSDLGVSGWTQHF
d_call: NA
j_call: TRBJ1-5
cdr3_length: 15
clone_size: NA
v_call: TRBV6-1

cdr3_nt: TGTGCCAGCTCACCACCGCGAGGGACAGGGGTTTCGGGGGAGCTGTTTTTT
cdr3_aa: CASSPPRGTGVSGELFF
d_call: TRBD1
j_call: TRBJ2-2
cdr3_length: 17
clone_size: NA
v_call: TRBV18

cdr3_nt: TGTGCCAGCAGCTCCCGGGACAGGGGTGATACGCAGTATTTT
cdr3_aa: CASSSRDRGDTQYF
d_call: TRBD1
j_call: TRBJ2-3
cdr3_length: 14
clone_size: NA
v_call: TRBV7-9

cdr3_nt: TGCGCCAGCAGTGAGCAGGCGAACACTGAAGCTTTCTTT
cdr3_aa: CASSEQANTEAFF
d_call: NA
j_call: TRBJ1-1
cdr3_length: 13
clone_size: NA
v_call: TRBV10-2

cdr3_nt: TGTGCCAGCAGCGCGGATGGGTGGGCAGACTACGAGCAGTACTTC
cdr3_aa: CASSADGWADYEQYF
d_call: NA
j_call: TRBJ2-7
cdr3_length: 15
clone_size: NA
v_call: TRBV9

cdr3_nt: TGTGCCAGCACCCAGGGGGCCTCTAGCACAGATACGCAGTATTTT
cdr3_aa: CASTQGASSTDTQYF
d_call: TRBD1
j_call: TRBJ2-3
cdr3_length: 15
clone_size: NA
v_call: TRBV27

cdr3_nt: TGTGCCAGCAGCCAAGAAGGGGTGAGAGCAGATACGCAGTATTTT
cdr3_aa: CASSQEGVRADTQYF
d_call: NA
j_call: TRBJ2-3
cdr3_length: 15
clone_size: NA
v_call: TRBV4-2